These 10 T cell receptor beta chains share one sample of origin, sequenced in a study of somatic mutations in cytotoxic T cells in rheumatoid arthritis. Repertoires were generated with immunoSEQ multiplex PCR, while TCRdb's copy carries only in-frame clones and drops some. The data show 14,000 or so clones, with over 75% seen just once and roughly 15% held by the top ten. Specimen: CD8+ T cells sorted from blood. The source of these receptors is an adult with rheumatoid arthritis.

On this clone itself: Other nucleotide sequences from this sample produce the same CDR3. The chain is built from TRBV6-6 and TRBJ2-1, with D hard to call. CDR3 length equals 13 residues. V lost 6 bases, J lost 4 bases, and 10 bases lay in between. CDR1 is MNHNY and CDR2 is SVGAGI in the germline V gene (reference sequence). CDR3 in DNA: TGTGCCAGCAGAGGCGAAGGGTACAATGAGCAGTTCTTC. Its translation: CASRGEGYNEQFF.

The genes are TRBV5-1 and TRBJ2-3; the match to TRBD2 covers 9 bases. This CDR3 is built from 17 residues. The trim removed 1 base at V and 2 bases at J, leaving 8 bases unmatched. Germline CDR1 and CDR2: SGHRS and YFSETQ. This CDR3 is CASSLFGLAGTTDTQYF. The CDR3 nucleotides are TGCGCCAGCAGCTTGTTTGGGCTAGCGGGAACCACAGATACGCAGTATTTT.

The chain recombines TRBV28 with TRBJ2-2; 8 bases line up with TRBD2. This CDR3 region has 16 residues. The V segment lost 3 bases and the J segment 1 base; nucleotides outside the gene matches: 4. CDR1 MDHEN and CDR2 SYDVKM come from the germline V gene. The CDR3 reads CASSLSLAGNTGELFF. In DNA, the CDR3 is TGTGCCAGCAGTTTGAGTCTAGCGGGGAACACCGGGGAGCTGTTTTTT.

This CDR3 is CASSPVGTEAFF. The DNA for the CDR3 is TGTGCCAGCTCACCCGTAGGCACTGAAGCTTTCTTT. The chain carries TRBV18 and TRBJ1-1, with D hard to call. V was shortened by 3 bases and J by 4 bases, with 6 bases between the two germline ends. This CDR3 region has 12 residues. CDR1 and CDR2 from the germline V gene are KGHSH and LQKENI.

Note on this clone: The junction departs from the called germline gene at one end, perhaps through a read error. V is TRBV29-1 and J is TRBJ1-1; D gene ambiguous. The CDR3 loop spans 11 amino acids. In germline, CDR1 is SQVTM, CDR2 ANQGSEA. CDR3 nucleotide sequence: TGCAGCGCTGAAGTGAACACTGAAGCTTTCTTT. Translated: CSAEVNTEAFF.

The J gene is TRBJ1-1, the V gene TRBV10-3; weak D call: TRBD1 (5 bases). CDR1 is ENHRY, CDR2 SYGVKD, per germline. This CDR3 has 14 amino acids. The germline V and J ends were trimmed by 4 bases and 0 bases, with 9 bases remaining between them. This CDR3 is CAISGGGMNTEAFF. The CDR3, as DNA: TGTGCCATCAGTGGTGGGGGGATGAACACTGAAGCTTTCTTT.

The chain couples TRBV6-5 to TRBJ2-7; 10 nucleotides line up with TRBD2. From germline, CDR1 is MNHEY and CDR2 SVGAGI. The ends lost 2 bases at V and 5 bases at J; junction bases unmatched: 6. This CDR3 region has 15 residues. Here the CDR3 DNA reads TGTGCCAGCAGTTACGTCCGAGCGGGGGGGAACGAGCAGTACTTC. Amino acid sequence: CASSYVRAGGNEQYF.

This clone was counted only a few times. V and J are TRBV7-7 and TRBJ2-2; 10 positions match TRBD2. The junction had 10 bases not matched to a gene; V was cut back by 1 base and J by 5 bases. The CDR3 has 18 amino acids. CDR1 is SSHAT and CDR2 is FNYEAQ in the germline V gene (reference sequence). The CDR3 DNA follows: TGTGCCAGCAGCTTAGAACGAGCGGGGGGGTCGCGGACCGGGGAGCTGTTTTTT. Translated, it gives CASSLERAGGSRTGELFF.

The chain has TRBV6-4 and TRBJ2-2, with unresolved D. V was pared by 4 bases and J by 0 bases, with 3 bases between. CDR1 is MRHNA and CDR2 is SNTAGT in the germline V gene. This CDR3 is built from 13 residues. The CDR3 DNA reads TGTGCCAGCAGTGGCTCGAACACCGGGGAGCTGTTTTTT. Its translation is CASSGSNTGELFF.

The V gene is TRBV4-1, the J gene TRBJ2-7; 9 bases are shared with TRBD1. Germline V CDR1 and CDR2: MGHRA, YSYEKL. Trimming cost V 0 bases and J 7 bases; bases outside gene matches: 10. The CDR3 has 16 residues. In DNA form, the CDR3 reads TGCGCCAGCAGCCAAGATTACGAACAGGGGGCTAAAGAGCAGTACTTC. It translates to CASSQDYEQGAKEQYF.